This T cell receptor (beta chain) was identified during a study of blood T cells in healthy people across ages. J was trimmed by 12 bases and V by 5 bases; bases with no gene match: 6. Germline CDR1 and CDR2: MDHEN and SYDVKM. CDR3 size: 12 residues. For this clonotype: Its antigen remains unidentified.

The second PCR ran about 6 to 12 cycles with a sample-barcoded 5' primer and J-beta primers. Each CDR3 protein gets one entry after TCRdb re-called the 5' RACE reads with MiXCR. Among hundreds of thousands of distinct CDR3 sequences listed, roughly 49% were seen once. The study's findings and limits: There was no known CMV status for donors, so expanded clonotype changes were possibly confounded.

Sequencing input: blood. The V and J genes are TRBV28 and TRBJ2-5; 10 bases are a match to TRBD2. The receptor was derived from a woman in her fifties or sixties in good health. The CDR3 region is CASSLRLAGEYF. Here the CDR3 DNA reads TGTGCCAGCAGTCTCCGTCTAGCGGGGGAGTACTTC.